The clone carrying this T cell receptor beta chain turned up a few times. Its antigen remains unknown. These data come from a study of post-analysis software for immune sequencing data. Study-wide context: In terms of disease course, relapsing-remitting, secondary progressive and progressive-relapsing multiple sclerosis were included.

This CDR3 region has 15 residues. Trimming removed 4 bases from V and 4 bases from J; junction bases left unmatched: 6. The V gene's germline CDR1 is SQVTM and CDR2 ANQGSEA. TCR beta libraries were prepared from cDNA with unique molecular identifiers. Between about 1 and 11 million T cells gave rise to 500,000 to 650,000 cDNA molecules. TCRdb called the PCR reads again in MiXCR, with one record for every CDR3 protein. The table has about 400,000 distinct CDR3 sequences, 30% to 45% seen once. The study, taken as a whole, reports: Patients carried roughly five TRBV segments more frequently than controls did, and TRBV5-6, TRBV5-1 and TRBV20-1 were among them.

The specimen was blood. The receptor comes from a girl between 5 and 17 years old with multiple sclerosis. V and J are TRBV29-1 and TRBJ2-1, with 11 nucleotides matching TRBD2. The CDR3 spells CSVAGRLAGYNEQFF. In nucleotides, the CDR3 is TGCAGCGTTGCCGGCAGACTAGCGGGGTACAATGAGCAGTTCTTC.